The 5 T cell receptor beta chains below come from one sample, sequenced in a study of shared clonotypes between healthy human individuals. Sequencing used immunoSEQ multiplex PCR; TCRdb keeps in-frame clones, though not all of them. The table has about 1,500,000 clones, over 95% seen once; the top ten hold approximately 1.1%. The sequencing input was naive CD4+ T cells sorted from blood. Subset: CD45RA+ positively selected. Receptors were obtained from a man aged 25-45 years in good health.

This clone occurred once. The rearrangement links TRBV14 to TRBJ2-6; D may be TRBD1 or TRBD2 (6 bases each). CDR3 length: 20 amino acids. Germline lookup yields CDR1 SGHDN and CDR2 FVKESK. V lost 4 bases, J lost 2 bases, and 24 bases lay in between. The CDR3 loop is CASSRLGTTGVRPGANVLTF. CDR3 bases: TGTGCCAGCAGCCGACTTGGGACAACGGGGGTCAGGCCTGGGGCCAACGTCCTGACTTTC.

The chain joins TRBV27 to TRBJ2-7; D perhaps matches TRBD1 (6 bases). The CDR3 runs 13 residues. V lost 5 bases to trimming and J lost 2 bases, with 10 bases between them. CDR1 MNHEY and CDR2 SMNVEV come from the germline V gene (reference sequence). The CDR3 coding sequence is TGTGCCAGCAGTAGGACAGTGACCTACGAGCAGTACTTC. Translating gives CASSRTVTYEQYF.

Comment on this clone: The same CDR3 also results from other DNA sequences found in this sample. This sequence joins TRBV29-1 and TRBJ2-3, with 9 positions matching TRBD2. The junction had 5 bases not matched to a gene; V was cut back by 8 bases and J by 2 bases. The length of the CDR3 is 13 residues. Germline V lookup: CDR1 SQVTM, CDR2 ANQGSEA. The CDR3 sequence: CSLRGRATDTQYF. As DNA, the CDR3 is TGCAGCCTCCGCGGGAGGGCCACAGATACGCAGTATTTT.

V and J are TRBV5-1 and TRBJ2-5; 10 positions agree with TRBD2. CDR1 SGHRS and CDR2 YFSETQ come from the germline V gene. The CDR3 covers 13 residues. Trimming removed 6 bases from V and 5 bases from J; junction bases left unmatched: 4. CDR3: CASKAAGGETQYF. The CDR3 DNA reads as TGCGCCAGCAAGGCAGCGGGAGGGGAGACCCAGTACTTC.

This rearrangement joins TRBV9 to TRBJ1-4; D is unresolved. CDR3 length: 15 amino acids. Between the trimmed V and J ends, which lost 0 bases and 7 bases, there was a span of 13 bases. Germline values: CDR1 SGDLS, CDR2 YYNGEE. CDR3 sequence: CASSVDRAGLEKLFF. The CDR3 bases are TGTGCCAGCAGCGTAGACCGGGCCGGACTTGAAAAACTGTTTTTT.